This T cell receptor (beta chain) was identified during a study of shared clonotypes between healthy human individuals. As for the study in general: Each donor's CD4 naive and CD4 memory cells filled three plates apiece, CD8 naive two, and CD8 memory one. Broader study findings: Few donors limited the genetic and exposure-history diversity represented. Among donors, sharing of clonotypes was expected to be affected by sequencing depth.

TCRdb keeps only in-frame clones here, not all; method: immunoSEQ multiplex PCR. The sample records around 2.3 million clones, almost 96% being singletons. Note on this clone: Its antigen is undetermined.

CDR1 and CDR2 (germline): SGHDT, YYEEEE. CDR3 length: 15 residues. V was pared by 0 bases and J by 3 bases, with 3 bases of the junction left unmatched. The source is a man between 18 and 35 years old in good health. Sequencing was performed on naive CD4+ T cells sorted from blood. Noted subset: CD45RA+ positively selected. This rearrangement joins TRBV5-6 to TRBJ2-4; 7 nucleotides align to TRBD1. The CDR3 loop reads CASSLVTGDKNIQYF. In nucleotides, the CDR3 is TGTGCCAGCAGCTTGGTAACAGGGGACAAAAACATTCAGTACTTC.